A selection of T cell receptor beta chains follows, all from one sample in a study of T cell repertoires in cytomegalovirus infection. TCRdb analysed the reads with MiXCR anew, one entry per CDR3 protein. The profile shows some 170,000 distinct CDR3 sequences, roughly 17% of them singletons. The sample taken for sequencing was CD8+ T cells from PBMCs. Every receptor here comes from a human donor in good health (CMV status not recorded). Some clones in this sample may be carry-over from other donors' samples. Each CDR3 is given with its conserved first and last residue. The listing skips clone size in some rows; elsewhere it reads once, few, many or a size class.

CDR3 length,V gene,clone size,J gene,CDR3 protein
13,TRBV7-2,few,TRBJ1-2,CASRMTGNYGYTF
16,TRBV6-6,few,TRBJ2-7,CASFSRWDGPWDEQYF
16,TRBV19,NA,TRBJ2-7,CATFTRGQSSLYEQYF
15,TRBV7-9,few,TRBJ2-1,CASSRGVGELNEQFF
16,TRBV7-2,few,TRBJ2-5,CASRPTSGGPQETQYF
17,TRBV7-2,NA,TRBJ1-5,CASSLVPPGLAGQPQHF
16,TRBV6-6,few,TRBJ2-3,CASSSWTGGKTDTQYF
13,TRBV6-5,NA,TRBJ2-1,CASSYSEGDEQFF
16,TRBV28,NA,TRBJ1-5,CASRLGQIYSNQPQHF
15,TRBV7-2,NA,TRBJ2-3,CASSLFDSDTDTQYF
13,TRBV7-6,few,TRBJ1-5,CASSLAVAQPQHF
15,TRBV7-1,few,TRBJ2-7,CASSSSGGGGYEQYF
17,TRBV7-2,many,TRBJ1-1,CASSTEDRVGWRTEAFF
14,TRBV7-8,many,TRBJ2-3,CVISLGIVPDTQYF
15,TRBV7-2,few,TRBJ2-5,CASSLRDVASETQYF
14,TRBV5-6,NA,TRBJ1-1,CASSPATSSTEAFF
16,TRBV5-5,NA,TRBJ2-1,CASSPKRQGAFNEQFF
17,TRBV2,few,TRBJ2-3,CASSERLRGRGTDTQYF
14,TRBV7-9,NA,TRBJ1-4,CASSLGGNNEKLFF
16,TRBV7-9,few,TRBJ2-1,CASSFSGGATYNEQFF
15,TRBV15,many,TRBJ2-5,CATSVITGSQETQYF
13,TRBV14,few,TRBJ1-2,CASTAGANYGYTF
15,TRBV6-2/TRBV6-3,few,TRBJ1-2,CASRSGTGLLYGYTF
15,TRBV9,few,TRBJ2-7,CASSPPRASSDEQYF